This T cell receptor beta chain was obtained from a study of blood T cell repertoires in COVID-19. Study as a whole: The United States, Italy and Spain were the sources of the acute and convalescent COVID-19 samples. T cells, B-cell-depleted T cells, or PBMCs supplied cDNA or gDNA.

The germline CDR1 and CDR2 sequences are SQVTM and ANQGSEA. CDR3 size: 13 residues. The V end lost 7 bases, the J end lost 8 bases, and 20 bases lay between the germline ends. Authors' analysis steps: Counts of nucleated cells, estimated from reference gene primer amplification, were obtained. The assay was immunoSEQ multiplex PCR, and TCRdb's table has in-frame clones only and misses some. Clonal size and the V and J genes are those of that table, whereas D and trimming came from the DNA. Found here are under 200,000 clones, 65% to 90% of them singletons; the top ten hold roughly 8.2%. The TCR comes from a man between 60 and 70 years old with acute or convalescent COVID-19. The chain recombines TRBV29-1 with TRBJ1-2; perhaps TRBD1 as D (6 bases). Sequencing input: peripheral blood. CDR3 sequence reads: CSDYPTGQSGYTF. The DNA of the CDR3 is TGCAGCGACTACCCGACCGGACAGAGCGGCTACACCTTC.